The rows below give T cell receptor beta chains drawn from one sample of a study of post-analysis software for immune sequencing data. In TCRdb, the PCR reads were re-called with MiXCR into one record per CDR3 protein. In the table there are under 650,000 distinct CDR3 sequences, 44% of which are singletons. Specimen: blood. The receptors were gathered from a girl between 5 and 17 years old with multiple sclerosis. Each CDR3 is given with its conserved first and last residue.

CASSLTSGEWETQYF,TRBV7-9,15,-
CASSPYLSSYNEQYF,TRBV7-2,15,-
CASSSPGDGEYQETQYF,TRBV12-3/TRBV12-4,17,TRBJ2-5
CASSLAVLASGGQFF,TRBV7-9,15,TRBJ2-1
CAGSSGLGQGWDTQYF,TRBV5-1,16,TRBJ2-3
CASSYSASVGGYTF,TRBV6-5,14,TRBJ1-2
CASSVVPAVTEAFF,TRBV9,14,TRBJ1-1
CAWSPNRGTGSYEQYF,TRBV30,16,TRBJ2-7
CGQGSYEQYF,TRBV20-1,10,TRBJ2-7
CASRHVGGGPPNEQYF,TRBV4-1,16,-
CASSYPGTSARGEQYF,TRBV7-2,16,-
CASSVDDRGQRYEQYF,TRBV9,16,TRBJ2-7
CASSLDRMTEAFF,TRBV6-6,13,TRBJ1-1
CASSQGAGPYEQYF,TRBV3-1,14,TRBJ2-7
CASSSLRHRDPQETQYF,TRBV7-9,17,TRBJ2-5
CASSYKGRNNEQFF,TRBV6-5,14,TRBJ2-1
CASSRDYMTGRNNQPQHF,TRBV6-1,18,TRBJ1-5
CASPAFPNPGGEQYF,TRBV6-1,15,-
CSATDSLRSNEKLFF,TRBV20-1,15,TRBJ1-4
CASSLEGQADTQYF,TRBV5-1,14,TRBJ2-3
CASGDPSRGNTEAFF,TRBV5-1,15,TRBJ1-1
CASSPRAGPLMNTEAFF,TRBV4-1,17,TRBJ1-1
CASRKTYRDRSKKHYGYTF,TRBV3-1,19,TRBJ1-2
CASSPTRSSGHEQFF,TRBV5-1,15,TRBJ2-1
CASSPWGNSNQPQHF,TRBV5-5,15,TRBJ1-5
CASSIRQGTEAFF,TRBV7-9,13,TRBJ1-1
CASSRQTQSEQYF,TRBV3-1,13,TRBJ2-7
CASKKGLAEETQYF,TRBV6-1,14,TRBJ2-5